Following are 13 T cell receptor beta chains from one sample sequenced in a study of cytomegalovirus exposure and HLA in healthy donors. This PCR relied on a set of 60 Vbeta primers and 13 Jbeta primers. Clones were sequenced by immunoSEQ multiplex PCR, and TCRdb holds only the in-frame ones, with some missing. The profile shows roughly 90,000 clones, around 84% of them singletons. The sample was PBMCs. These receptors came from a man aged 18 to 30 in good health and CMV-seronegative.

The chain carries TRBV27 and TRBJ2-7, with TRBD1 matching over 9 bases. This CDR3 is 15 amino acids long. Germline-derived CDR1 and CDR2 are MNHEY and SMNVEV (reference sequence). V was clipped by 2 bases and J by 5 bases; unmatched bases: 7. The CDR3 reads CASSLRKTGGDEQYF. Written as DNA, the CDR3 is TGTGCCAGCAGTTTAAGAAAGACAGGGGGGGACGAGCAGTACTTC.

V gene TRBV30 combines with J gene TRBJ1-1; D perhaps matches TRBD1 (5 bases). CDR1 is GTSNPN and CDR2 is SVGIG in the germline V gene (reference sequence). This CDR3 has 10 residues. Trimming took 5 bases from V and 11 from J, leaving 12 bases between them. The CDR3 coding sequence is TGTGCCTGGTGGGGGGTAGTCGCTTTCTTT. It translates to CAWWGVVAFF.

The chain uses TRBV6-5 and TRBJ1-2; 9 nucleotides line up with TRBD1. The CDR3 sequence is 11 residues long. Losses at the gene ends were 6 bases for V and 7 bases for J; bases not matched to a gene: 0. Germline assignment: CDR1 MNHEY and CDR2 SVGAGI. CDR3 coding DNA: TGTGCCAGCAGACAGGGGGCTGGCTACACCTTC. Amino acids: CASRQGAGYTF.

This chain joins TRBV19 and TRBJ1-1; 9 nucleotides line up with TRBD1. The germline V gene has CDR1 LNHDA and CDR2 SQIVND (reference sequence). The CDR3 runs 15 residues. The V gene end was trimmed by 5 bases and the J gene end by 3 bases; junction bases not matched to a gene: 7. The CDR3 nucleotides are TGTGCCAGTAGTGTCAACAGGGGGCGTGACACTGAAGCTTTCTTT. It codes for CASSVNRGRDTEAFF.

The count of this clone is one. V and J are TRBV10-3 and TRBJ2-1; the match to TRBD2 covers 8 bases. V trimming: 0 bases; J trimming: 2 bases; junction bases outside the gene matches: 3. The length of the CDR3 is 16 residues. Looked up from germline, CDR1 is ENHRY and CDR2 is SYGVKD. The chain's CDR3 is CAISESDSGTYNEQFF. For the CDR3, the DNA is TGTGCCATCAGTGAGTCGGATAGCGGGACCTACAATGAGCAGTTCTTC.

This clone was counted a single time. The V and J genes are TRBV6-1 and TRBJ2-1, with D perhaps TRBD2 (6 bases). CDR1 and CDR2 from the germline V gene are MNHNS and SASEGT. V was cut by 6 bases and J by 6 bases, with 24 bases left in between. The CDR3 is 17 amino acids. DNA of the CDR3: TGTGCCAGCAGGGAAAAGCCGGCGGGGCTCCACGTCAATGAGCAGTTCTTC. It encodes CASREKPAGLHVNEQFF.

CDR3 in amino acids: CASSIIGTSGSGKADTQYF. The DNA of the CDR3 is TGTGCCAGTAGTATAATAGGGACTAGCGGGAGTGGGAAGGCAGATACGCAGTATTTT. The chain couples TRBV19 to TRBJ2-3; 14 bases match TRBD2. V was pared by 2 bases and J by 4 bases, with 11 bases of the junction left unmatched. Per germline, CDR1 LNHDA and CDR2 SQIVND (reference sequence). The CDR3 is 19 amino acids.

The rearrangement uses TRBV5-1 and TRBJ1-2; a weak D match, TRBD1 (5 bases). Looked up from germline, CDR1 is SGHRS and CDR2 is YFSETQ. The CDR3 sequence is 15 residues long. The V end was cut by 0 bases, the J end by 4 bases, with 13 bases between. Here the CDR3 DNA reads TGCGCCAGCAGCTTGGGGTCCGGGACTACCTATGGCTACACCTTC. It specifies CASSLGSGTTYGYTF.

The chain carries TRBV5-4 and TRBJ2-7; a possible D gene is TRBD2 (6 bases). The CDR3 contains 16 residues. V was clipped by 0 bases and J by 2 bases, with 15 bases between them. CDR1 and CDR2 (germline): SGHNT, YYREEE (reference sequence). CDR3 nucleotide sequence: TGTGCCAGCAGCTTGGACCCGGGAGCCATAACCTACGAGCAGTACTTC. Translated: CASSLDPGAITYEQYF.

The chain combines TRBV7-8 with TRBJ1-2; tentatively, D is TRBD1 (5 bases). Trimming cost V 4 bases and J 13 bases, with 28 bases left between them. Germline V CDR1 and CDR2: SGHVS, FQNEAQ. This CDR3 is 16 amino acids long. The CDR3 sequence: CASSSFTGRDTLAATF. The CDR3 coding sequence is TGTGCCAGCAGCTCTTTCACCGGCAGGGATACGTTGGCCGCCACCTTC.

The chain combines TRBV11-2 with TRBJ1-4; the D gene is possibly TRBD1 (6 bases). V dropped 1 base and J dropped 1 base, with 13 bases sitting between them. The CDR3 loop spans 17 amino acids. CDR1 is SGHAT, CDR2 FQNNGV, per germline. CDR3 protein: CASSLVGGVITNEKLFF. The DNA for the CDR3 is TGTGCCAGCAGCTTAGTAGGGGGAGTCATAACTAATGAAAAACTGTTTTTT.

The chain employs TRBV5-8 and TRBJ2-1; 7 bases map to TRBD2. Trimming took 0 bases from V and 2 from J; bases not matched to a gene: 5. CDR3 length: 16 amino acids. Looked up from germline, CDR1 is SGHTS and CDR2 is YDEGEE. The CDR3 DNA reads as TGTGCCAGCAGCTTGGGGACTAGTCGAGCCTACAATGAGCAGTTCTTC. Translating it yields CASSLGTSRAYNEQFF.

This chain connects TRBV7-9 to TRBJ2-7; tentatively, D is TRBD1 (6 bases). The germline V gene encodes CDR1 SEHNR and CDR2 FQNEAQ (reference sequence). With 6 bases removed from V and 4 bases from J, the gap between germline ends came to 7 bases. The CDR3 consists of 11 residues. The CDR3 here is CASRQGYEQYF. In DNA, the CDR3 is TGTGCCAGCAGGCAGGGGTACGAGCAGTACTTC. The entire variable domain, with the rest obtained from reference TRBV7-9 and TRBJ2-7, is as follows: DTGVSQNPRHKITKRGQNVTFRCDPISEHNRLYWYRQTLGQGPEFLTYFQNEAQLEKSRLLSDRFSAERPKGSFSTLEIQRTEQGDSAMYLCASRQGYEQYFGPGTRLTVT.